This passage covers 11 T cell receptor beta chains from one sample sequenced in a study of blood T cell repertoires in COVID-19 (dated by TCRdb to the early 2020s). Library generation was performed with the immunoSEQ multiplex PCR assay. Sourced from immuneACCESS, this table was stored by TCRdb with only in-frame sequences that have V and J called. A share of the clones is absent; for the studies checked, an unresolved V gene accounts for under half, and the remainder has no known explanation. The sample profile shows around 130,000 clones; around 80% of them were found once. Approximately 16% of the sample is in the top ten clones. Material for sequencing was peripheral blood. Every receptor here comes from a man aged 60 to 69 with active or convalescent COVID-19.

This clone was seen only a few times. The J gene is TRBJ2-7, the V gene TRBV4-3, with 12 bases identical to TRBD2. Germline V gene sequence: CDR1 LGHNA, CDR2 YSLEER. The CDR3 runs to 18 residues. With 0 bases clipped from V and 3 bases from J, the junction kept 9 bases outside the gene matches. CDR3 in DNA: TGCGCCAGCAGCCAAGATCGGGCTAGCGGGGGGGACAGCTACGAGCAGTACTTC. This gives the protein CASSQDRASGGDSYEQYF.

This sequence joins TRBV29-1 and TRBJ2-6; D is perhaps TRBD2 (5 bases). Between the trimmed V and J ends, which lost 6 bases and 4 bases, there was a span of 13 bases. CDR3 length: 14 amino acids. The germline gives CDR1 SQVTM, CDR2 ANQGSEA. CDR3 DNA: TGCAGCGTATATGGACTGAGGGGGGCCAACGTCCTGACTTTC. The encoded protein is CSVYGLRGANVLTF.

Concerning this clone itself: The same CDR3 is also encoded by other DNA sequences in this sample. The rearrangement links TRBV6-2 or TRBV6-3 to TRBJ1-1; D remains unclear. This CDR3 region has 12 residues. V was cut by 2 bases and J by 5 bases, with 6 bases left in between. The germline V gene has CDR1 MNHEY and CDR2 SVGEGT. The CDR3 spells CASSYSRTEAFF. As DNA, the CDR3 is TGTGCCAGCAGTTACAGTAGAACTGAAGCTTTCTTT.

The DNA of the CDR3 is TGTGCCAGCAGTTACAGCGACAGCGGGGACTATGGCTACACCTTC. This gives the protein CASSYSDSGDYGYTF. The chain is built from TRBV6-5 and TRBJ1-2; the D gene is possibly TRBD1 (5 bases). The CDR3 extends over 15 amino acids. Trimming removed 2 bases from V and 3 bases from J, with 13 bases in between. The germline V gene has CDR1 MNHEY and CDR2 SVGAGI.

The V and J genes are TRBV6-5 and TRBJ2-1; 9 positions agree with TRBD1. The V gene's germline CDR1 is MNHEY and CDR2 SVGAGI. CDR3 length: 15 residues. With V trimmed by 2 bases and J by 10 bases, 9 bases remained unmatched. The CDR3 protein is CASSYRDRVFTEQFF. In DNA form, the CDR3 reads TGTGCCAGCAGTTACAGGGACAGGGTTTTCACCGAGCAGTTCTTC.

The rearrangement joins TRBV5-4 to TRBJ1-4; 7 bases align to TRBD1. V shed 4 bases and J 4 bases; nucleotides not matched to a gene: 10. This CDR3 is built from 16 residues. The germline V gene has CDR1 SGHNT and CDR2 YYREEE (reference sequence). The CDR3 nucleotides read TGTGCCAGCAGCCGACGGGGACAGAGCCGTAATGAAAAACTGTTTTTT. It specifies CASSRRGQSRNEKLFF.

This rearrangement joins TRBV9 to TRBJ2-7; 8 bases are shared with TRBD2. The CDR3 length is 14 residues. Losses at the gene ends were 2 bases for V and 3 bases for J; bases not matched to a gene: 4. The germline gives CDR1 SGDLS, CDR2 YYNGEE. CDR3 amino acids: CASSVSSGGYEQYF. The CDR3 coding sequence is TGTGCCAGCAGCGTGTCCAGCGGGGGCTACGAGCAGTACTTC.

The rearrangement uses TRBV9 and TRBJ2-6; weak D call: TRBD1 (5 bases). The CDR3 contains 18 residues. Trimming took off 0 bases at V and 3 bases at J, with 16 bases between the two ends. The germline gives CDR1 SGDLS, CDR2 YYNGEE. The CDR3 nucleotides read TGTGCCAGCAGCGTAGGGCAGGGTCGCCTTGGTGGGGCCAACGTCCTGACTTTC. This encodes CASSVGQGRLGGANVLTF.

This chain's CDR3 is CASSRDSRVINQPQHF. In nucleotides, the CDR3 is TGTGCCAGCAGCCGGGACAGTCGGGTAATAAATCAGCCCCAGCATTTT. V usage is TRBV6-2 or TRBV6-3 and J usage is TRBJ1-5; 7 bases agree with TRBD1. CDR1 MNHEY and CDR2 SVGEGT come from the germline V gene. Trimming took 6 bases from V and 4 from J; bases not matched to a gene: 12. This CDR3 has 16 amino acids.

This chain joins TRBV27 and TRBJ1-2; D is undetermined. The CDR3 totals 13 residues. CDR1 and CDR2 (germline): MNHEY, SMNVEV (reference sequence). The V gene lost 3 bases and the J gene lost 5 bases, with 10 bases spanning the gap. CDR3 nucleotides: TGTGCCAGCAGTTTTCGGGGTGGGTATGGCTACACCTTC. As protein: CASSFRGGYGYTF.

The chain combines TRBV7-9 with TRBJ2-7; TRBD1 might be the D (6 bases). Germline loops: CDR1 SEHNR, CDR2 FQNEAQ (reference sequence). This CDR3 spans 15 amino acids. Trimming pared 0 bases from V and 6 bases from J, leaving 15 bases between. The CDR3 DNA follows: TGTGCCAGCAGCTTAGCTTCAGGGGCGTTCGGCGAGCAGTACTTC. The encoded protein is CASSLASGAFGEQYF.